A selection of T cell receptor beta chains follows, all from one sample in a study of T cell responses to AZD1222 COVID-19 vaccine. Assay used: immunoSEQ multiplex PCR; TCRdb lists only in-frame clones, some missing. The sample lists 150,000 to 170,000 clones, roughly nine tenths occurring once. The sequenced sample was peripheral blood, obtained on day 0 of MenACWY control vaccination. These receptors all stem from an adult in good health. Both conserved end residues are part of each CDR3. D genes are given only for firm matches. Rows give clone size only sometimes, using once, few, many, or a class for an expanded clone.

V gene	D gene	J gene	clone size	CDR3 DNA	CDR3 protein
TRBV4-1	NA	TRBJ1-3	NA	TGCGCCAGCAGCCACCCTCCAAAAGGGGGAAACACCATATATTTT	CASSHPPKGGNTIYF
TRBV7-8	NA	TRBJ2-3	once	TGTGCCAGCAGCTTAGGGGCAGGGAAGGCAGATACGCAGTATTTT	CASSLGAGKADTQYF
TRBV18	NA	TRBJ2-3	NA	TGTGCCAGCTCACGACGAGGGGGGGCAACAGATACGCAGTATTTT	CASSRRGGATDTQYF
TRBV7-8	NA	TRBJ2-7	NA	TGTGCCAGCAGCCTAGAAACCCTTGGACAGCCGCAGTACTTC	CASSLETLGQPQYF
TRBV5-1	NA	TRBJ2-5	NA	TGCGCCAGCAGCTTGGGTGCAGGGCCAGAGACCCAGTACTTC	CASSLGAGPETQYF
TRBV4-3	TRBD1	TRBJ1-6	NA	TGCGCCAGCAGCCAAGATGGGGTCGGACAGGGACATTCACCCCTCCACTTT	CASSQDGVGQGHSPLHF
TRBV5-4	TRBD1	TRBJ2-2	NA	TGTGCCAGCAGCTTAGAGGGGGCGCGGAGCACCGGGGAGCTGTTTTTT	CASSLEGARSTGELFF
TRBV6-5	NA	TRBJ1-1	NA	TGTGCCAGCAGAGTGGGACTTTTGAACACTGAAGCTTTCTTT	CASRVGLLNTEAFF
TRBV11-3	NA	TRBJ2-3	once	TGTGCCAGCAGCTTAGGCAGAACTCTCAATTCCACAGATACGCAGTATTTT	CASSLGRTLNSTDTQYF
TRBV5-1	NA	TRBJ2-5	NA	TGCGCCAGCAGCTTAGGAGACCTTCGAGGGGAGACCCAGTACTTC	CASSLGDLRGETQYF
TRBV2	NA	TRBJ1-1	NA	TGTGCCAGCAGATTGAACACTGAAGCTTTCTTT	CASRLNTEAFF
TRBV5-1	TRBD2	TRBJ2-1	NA	TGCGCCAGCAGCTTGACGGCGTCTAGCGGGGATGCCCTCTTC	CASSLTASSGDALF
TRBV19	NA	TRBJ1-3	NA	TGTGCCAGTAGTTGGACAGCGGGAAGCTCTGGAAACACCATATATTTT	CASSWTAGSSGNTIYF
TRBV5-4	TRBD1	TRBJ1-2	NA	TGTGCCAGCAGCTTGGGGGCAAGGGACAGGATCTATGGCTACACCTTC	CASSLGARDRIYGYTF
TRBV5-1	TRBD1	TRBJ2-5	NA	TGCGCCAGCAGCTCGGCACAGGGGCTTCCCCAGCGAGAGACCCAGTACTTC	CASSSAQGLPQRETQYF
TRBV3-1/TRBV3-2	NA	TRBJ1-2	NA	TGTGCCAGCAGCCAAGGGGACTATGGCTACACCTTC	CASSQGDYGYTF
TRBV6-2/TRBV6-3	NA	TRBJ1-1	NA	TGTGCCAGCAGTTATTGGGGGGCGAAGGCTTTCTTT	CASSYWGAKAFF